The 21 T cell receptor beta chains listed next were all sequenced from one sample in a study of cytomegalovirus exposure and HLA in healthy donors. Both 60 Vbeta primers and 13 Jbeta primers went into the PCR. The protocol was immunoSEQ multiplex PCR, while the TCRdb copy is restricted to in-frame clones and leaves out a portion. The table shows 150,000 or so clones, with roughly 80% occurring only once. Source material: PBMCs. The receptors come from a woman aged 40 to 49 in good health and CMV-seronegative.

The V call is TRBV6-5, the J call TRBJ2-7, with TRBD1 matching over 10 bases. Losses at the gene ends were 0 bases for V and 2 bases for J; bases not matched to a gene: 4. This CDR3 is built from 16 residues. CDR1 and CDR2 from the germline V gene are MNHEY and SVGAGI. CDR3 in DNA: TGTGCCAGCAGTTACTCGAAGGGACAGGGGACCTACGAGCAGTACTTC. Amino acids: CASSYSKGQGTYEQYF.

The CDR3 is CASSPSGGRGDHEQYF. CDR3 DNA: TGTGCCAGCAGCCCCTCGGGAGGCCGAGGGGACCACGAGCAGTACTTC. The chain links TRBV7-2 to TRBJ2-7; 7 nucleotides agree with TRBD2. Germline lookup yields CDR1 SGHTA and CDR2 FQGNSA. This CDR3 contains 16 residues. Germline trimming cut 5 bases from V and 5 bases from J; bases unmatched to any gene: 15.

This chain connects TRBV5-1 to TRBJ2-7; perhaps TRBD1 as D (6 bases). CDR3 size: 15 residues. In germline, CDR1 is SGHRS, CDR2 YFSETQ. V lost 4 bases and J 4 bases, leaving 18 bases between the germline ends. The CDR3 DNA reads as TGCGCCAGCAGCACCGGGGCAGGGGATCGGTACGAGCAGTACTTC. As protein: CASSTGAGDRYEQYF.

This clone was counted only a few times. At the DNA level, this CDR3 is encoded by other sequences in the same sample as well. CDR3 sequence (DNA): TGTGCCAGTAGTATAGACCCGGGTGCAGATACGCAGTATTTT. Translating gives CASSIDPGADTQYF. This rearrangement joins TRBV19 to TRBJ2-3; D not certain. This CDR3 contains 14 residues. V was pared by 0 bases and J by 4 bases, with 8 bases between. Looked up from germline, CDR1 is LNHDA and CDR2 is SQIVND (reference sequence).

The table lists this clone with a count of one. The V gene is TRBV5-1, the J gene TRBJ1-6; the D gene is possibly TRBD1 (5 bases). This CDR3 spans 15 amino acids. Germline assignment: CDR1 SGHRS and CDR2 YFSETQ. V lost 4 bases, J lost 10 bases, and 18 bases lay in between. The CDR3 DNA follows: TGCGCCAGCAGCCTAGCGGACACCCGTGGGTCACCCCTCCACTTT. It translates to CASSLADTRGSPLHF.

This chain uses TRBV30 with TRBJ2-3; weak D call: TRBD1 (5 bases). V lost 0 bases to trimming and J lost 9 bases, with 13 bases between them. There are 13 residues in the CDR3. Germline V lookup: CDR1 GTSNPN, CDR2 SVGIG (reference sequence). The CDR3 sequence is CAWSVGRGDTQYF. The CDR3 coding sequence is TGTGCCTGGAGTGTGGGGCGAGGTGACACGCAGTATTTT.

The chain uses TRBV10-2 and TRBJ1-6, with TRBD1 identical over 7 bases. V gave up 2 bases and J gave up 14 bases; unmatched junction bases: 9. Germline V CDR1 and CDR2: WSHSY, SAAADI. The CDR3 runs 14 residues. DNA of the CDR3: TGCGCCAGCAGTGAGGGCCTTACAACAGGGGCCCTCCACTTT. Amino acid sequence: CASSEGLTTGALHF.

CDR3: CASSQQGAEAFF. Here the CDR3 DNA reads TGTGCCAGCAGCCAACAAGGGGCAGAAGCTTTCTTT. The chain uses TRBV5-6 and TRBJ1-1; perhaps TRBD1 as D (5 bases). CDR1 and CDR2 from the germline V gene are SGHDT and YYEEEE. The CDR3 is 12 amino acids. Trimming left V 4 bases short and J 8 bases short, with 12 bases between.

The chain couples TRBV5-1 to TRBJ2-3; D possibly corresponds to TRBD1 (7 bases). Germline loops: CDR1 SGHRS, CDR2 YFSETQ. Trimming removed 7 bases at V and 1 base at J, with 19 bases between. This CDR3 comprises 16 residues. CDR3 protein: CASGAGGSHRTDTQYF. In nucleotides, the CDR3 is TGCGCCAGCGGGGCAGGGGGGTCCCATCGCACAGATACGCAGTATTTT.

V is TRBV28 and J is TRBJ2-2; 7 bases match TRBD1. V lost 6 bases, J lost 6 bases, and 13 bases stayed unmatched. CDR3 length: 16 residues. CDR1 is MDHEN, CDR2 SYDVKM, per germline. The CDR3 nucleotides are TGTGCCAGCAGCCCACCTTGGCCGAGGGGGCCCGGGGAGCTGTTTTTT. Translation gives CASSPPWPRGPGELFF.

This chain connects TRBV12-5 to TRBJ1-5, with D uncertain. The CDR3 covers 16 residues. Trimming took off 5 bases at V and 0 bases at J, with 14 bases between the two ends. Per the germline V gene, CDR1 is LGHNT and CDR2 is FRNRAP. This CDR3 reads CASGLGWRYSNQPQHF. CDR3 nucleotides: TGTGCTAGTGGTCTGGGATGGCGGTATAGCAATCAGCCCCAGCATTTT.

This clone was detected only a few times. The chain is built from TRBV4-1 and TRBJ1-1, with D possibly TRBD1 on 6 matching bases. The CDR3 has 14 residues. The ends were cut back, 0 bases at V and 7 bases at J, with 12 bases in the middle. Germline CDR1 is MGHRA and CDR2 is YSYEKL. The CDR3 nucleotides read TGCGCCAGCAGCCAAGATCTAGGGGGTTATGAAGCTTTCTTT. Its translation is CASSQDLGGYEAFF.

A few counts support this clone. This sequence joins TRBV5-1 and TRBJ2-5, with a possible D match to TRBD2 (6 bases). Germline assignment: CDR1 SGHRS and CDR2 YFSETQ. The CDR3 is made up of 15 amino acids. The V and J ends lost 0 bases and 5 bases respectively, with 14 bases between them. CDR3 nucleotides: TGCGCCAGCAGCTTGGCAATTGCGGCGGGGGAGACCCAGTACTTC. Translating gives CASSLAIAAGETQYF.

The chain joins TRBV6-6 to TRBJ1-1; a possible D gene is TRBD1 (5 bases). Per germline, CDR1 MNHNY and CDR2 SVGAGI (reference sequence). The CDR3 contains 14 residues. Trimming pared 6 bases from V and 6 bases from J, leaving 17 bases between. CDR3 DNA sequence: TGTGCCAGCAGCCCTAACGTCGGCAGGGCTGAAGCTTTCTTT. Encoded protein: CASSPNVGRAEAFF.

The chain's CDR3 is CSATPGNEQFF. The CDR3 nucleotides read TGCAGTGCCACCCCGGGCAATGAGCAGTTCTTC. The chain recombines TRBV20-1 with TRBJ2-1; D ambiguous. V was cut by 6 bases and J by 6 bases, with 9 bases left in between. Per germline, CDR1 DFQATT and CDR2 SNEGSKA (reference sequence). This CDR3 spans 11 amino acids.

The chain couples TRBV5-1 to TRBJ2-5; D not resolved. CDR3 size: 11 residues. The germline gives CDR1 SGHRS, CDR2 YFSETQ. V dropped 5 bases and J dropped 1 base, with 3 bases sitting between them. The CDR3 here is CASSIQETQYF. CDR3 bases: TGCGCCAGCAGTATCCAAGAGACCCAGTACTTC.

The V and J genes are TRBV4-2 and TRBJ2-3; the D gene is possibly TRBD1 (6 bases). The CDR3 loop spans 15 amino acids. Germline-derived CDR1 and CDR2 are LGHNA and YNFKEQ. V was clipped by 4 bases and J by 0 bases, with 11 bases between them. The CDR3 sequence is CASSPGQSSTDTQYF. CDR3 nucleotide sequence: TGTGCCAGCAGCCCCGGACAGAGTAGCACAGATACGCAGTATTTT.

J is TRBJ1-2 and V is TRBV29-1; possible D gene TRBD1, 5 bases. V was shortened by 3 bases and J by 2 bases, with 7 bases between the two germline ends. Germline V gene data show CDR1 as SQVTM and CDR2 as ANQGSEA. CDR3 size: 12 residues. The DNA for the CDR3 is TGCAGCGTTGATGGGGGGAACTATGGCTACACCTTC. Protein sequence: CSVDGGNYGYTF.

J is TRBJ1-1 and V is TRBV5-6; D gene unclear. This CDR3 is built from 16 residues. The V end was cut by 0 bases, the J end by 0 bases, with 12 bases between. CDR1 is SGHDT and CDR2 is YYEEEE in the germline V gene. CDR3 in amino acids: CASSLVAGSMNTEAFF. The CDR3 nucleotides read TGTGCCAGCAGCTTGGTGGCGGGTTCCATGAACACTGAAGCTTTCTTT.

The chain uses TRBV28 and TRBJ2-1; a weak D match, TRBD1 (6 bases). Germline lookup yields CDR1 MDHEN and CDR2 SYDVKM. The ends were cut back, 7 bases at V and 5 bases at J, with 21 bases in the middle. The CDR3 totals 16 residues. The CDR3 protein is CASTQGRQGFDNEQFF. The CDR3 DNA reads TGTGCCAGCACCCAAGGTAGGCAGGGGTTCGACAATGAGCAGTTCTTC.

This clone was counted a few times. This chain links TRBV5-6 with TRBJ1-2; unclear D gene. Trimming shortened V by 0 bases and J by 6 bases, and 12 bases separated the two germline ends. This CDR3 has 14 residues. CDR1 is SGHDT and CDR2 is YYEEEE in the germline V gene. CDR3: CASSLEEGWHGYTF. The CDR3 DNA follows: TGTGCCAGCAGCTTGGAAGAGGGCTGGCATGGCTACACCTTC.